This T cell receptor beta chain appears in the sequencing data of a study of post-analysis software for immune sequencing data. Study-wide background: There were relapsing-remitting, secondary progressive and progressive-relapsing multiple sclerosis among the disease courses included. Findings of the study overall: With TRBV5-6, TRBV5-1 and TRBV20-1 included, about 5 TRBV segments were more frequent in patients than in controls. When compared against controls, multiple sclerosis patients showed significantly lower normalized Chao1 diversity.

cDNA libraries of TCR beta carried unique molecular identifiers. It was from roughly 1 to 10 million T cells that some 470,000 cDNA molecules came. TCRdb re-analysed the PCR reads in MiXCR, keeping a single row per CDR3 protein. The data show hundreds of thousands of distinct CDR3 sequences, 25% to 30% seen once. Germline V lookup: CDR1 SGHTA, CDR2 FQGNSA. The CDR3 has 18 residues. Worth noting for this clonotype: Its antigen is undetermined. A read error may account for a junction end that differs from germline.

Sequencing was carried out using blood. The clonotype was recovered from a girl between 5 and 17 years old with multiple sclerosis. This chain links TRBV7-2 with TRBJ2-2, with 11 bases identical to TRBD2. The chain's CDR3 is CANSLVALAGGNTGELFF. The CDR3 region has the DNA TGTGCCAACAGCTTAGTTGCTCTAGCGGGGGGGAACACCGGGGAGCTGTTTTTT.